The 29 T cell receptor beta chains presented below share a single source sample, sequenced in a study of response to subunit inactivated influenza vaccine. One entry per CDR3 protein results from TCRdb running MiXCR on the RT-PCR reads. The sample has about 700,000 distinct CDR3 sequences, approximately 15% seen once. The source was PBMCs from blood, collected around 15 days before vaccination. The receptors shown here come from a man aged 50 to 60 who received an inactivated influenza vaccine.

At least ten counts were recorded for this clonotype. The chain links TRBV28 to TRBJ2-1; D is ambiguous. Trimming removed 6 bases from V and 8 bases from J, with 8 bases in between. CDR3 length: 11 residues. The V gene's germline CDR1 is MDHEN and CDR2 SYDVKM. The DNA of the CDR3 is TGTGCCAGCAGAAGGGTTTATGAGCAGTTCTTC. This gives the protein CASRRVYEQFF.

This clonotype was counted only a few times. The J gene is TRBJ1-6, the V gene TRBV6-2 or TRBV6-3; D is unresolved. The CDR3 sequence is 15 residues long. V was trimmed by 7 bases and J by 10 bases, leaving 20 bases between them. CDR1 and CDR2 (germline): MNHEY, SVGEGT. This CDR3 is CASTSRHRTGSPLHF. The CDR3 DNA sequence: TGTGCCAGCACTTCAAGGCACAGAACTGGATCACCCCTCCACTTT.

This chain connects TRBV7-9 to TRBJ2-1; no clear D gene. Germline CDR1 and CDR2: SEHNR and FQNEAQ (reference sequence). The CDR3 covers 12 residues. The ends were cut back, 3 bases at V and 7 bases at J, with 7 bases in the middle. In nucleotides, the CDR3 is TGTGCCAGCAGCTTTCTCAGTAATGAGCAGTTCTTC. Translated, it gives CASSFLSNEQFF.

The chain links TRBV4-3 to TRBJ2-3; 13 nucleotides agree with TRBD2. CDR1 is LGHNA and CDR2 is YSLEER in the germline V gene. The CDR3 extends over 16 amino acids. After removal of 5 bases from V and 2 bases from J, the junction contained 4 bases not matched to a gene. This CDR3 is CASSEGLAGYTDTQYF. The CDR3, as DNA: TGCGCCAGCAGCGAGGGACTAGCGGGATACACAGATACGCAGTATTTT.

The CDR3 DNA reads TGTGCCAGCAGTTTACTGGACTATGGCTACACCTTC. It encodes CASSLLDYGYTF. The chain recombines TRBV12-3 or TRBV12-4 with TRBJ1-2; D remains ambiguous. V was shortened by 2 bases and J by 3 bases, with 4 bases between the two germline ends. The CDR3 runs to 12 residues.

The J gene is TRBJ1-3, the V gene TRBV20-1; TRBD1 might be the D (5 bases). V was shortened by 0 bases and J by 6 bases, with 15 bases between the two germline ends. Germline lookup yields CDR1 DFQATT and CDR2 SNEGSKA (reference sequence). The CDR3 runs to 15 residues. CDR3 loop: CSARERQGPPNTIYF. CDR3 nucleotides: TGCAGTGCTAGAGAACGGCAGGGACCGCCAAACACCATATATTTT.

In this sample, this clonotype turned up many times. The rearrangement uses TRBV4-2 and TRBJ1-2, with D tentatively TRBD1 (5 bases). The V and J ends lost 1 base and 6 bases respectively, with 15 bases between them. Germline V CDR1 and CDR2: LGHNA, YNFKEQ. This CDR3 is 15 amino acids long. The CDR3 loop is CASSQVFRDGHGYTF. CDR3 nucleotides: TGTGCCAGCAGCCAAGTGTTTAGGGACGGGCATGGCTACACCTTC.

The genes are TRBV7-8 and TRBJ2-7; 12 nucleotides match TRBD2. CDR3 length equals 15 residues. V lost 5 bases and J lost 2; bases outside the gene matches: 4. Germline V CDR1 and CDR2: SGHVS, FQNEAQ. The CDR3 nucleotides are TGTGCCAGCAGCGGACCTAGCGGGGGGGCCTACGAGCAGTACTTC. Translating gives CASSGPSGGAYEQYF.

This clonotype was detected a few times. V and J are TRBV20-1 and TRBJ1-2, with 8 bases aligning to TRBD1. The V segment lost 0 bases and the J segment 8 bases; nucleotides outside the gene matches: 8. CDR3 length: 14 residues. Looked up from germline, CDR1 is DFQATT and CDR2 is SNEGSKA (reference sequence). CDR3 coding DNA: TGCAGTGCTAGAGATGTCACAGGGGGAGGAGGCTACACCTTC. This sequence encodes CSARDVTGGGGYTF.

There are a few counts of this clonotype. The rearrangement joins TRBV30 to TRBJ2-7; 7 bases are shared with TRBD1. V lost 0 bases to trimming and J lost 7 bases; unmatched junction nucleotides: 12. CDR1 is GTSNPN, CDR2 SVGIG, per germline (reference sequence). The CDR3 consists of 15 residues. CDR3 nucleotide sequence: TGTGCCTGGAGTGTACTTCAGAGGGGGCCAGGGGAGCAGTACTTC. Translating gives CAWSVLQRGPGEQYF.

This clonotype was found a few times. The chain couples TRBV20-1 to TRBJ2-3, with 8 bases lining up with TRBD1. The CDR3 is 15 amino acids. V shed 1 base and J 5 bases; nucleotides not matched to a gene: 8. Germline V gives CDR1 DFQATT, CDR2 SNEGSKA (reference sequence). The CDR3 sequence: CSARVVGTGIDTQYF. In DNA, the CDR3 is TGCAGTGCTAGAGTGGTCGGGACAGGAATAGATACGCAGTATTTT.

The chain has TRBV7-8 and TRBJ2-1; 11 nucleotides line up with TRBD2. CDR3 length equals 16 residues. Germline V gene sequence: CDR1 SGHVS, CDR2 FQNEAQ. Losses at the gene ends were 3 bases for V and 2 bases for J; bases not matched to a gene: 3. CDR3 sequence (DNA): TGTGCCAGCAGCTTCCTAGCGGGGGGTGCCTACAATGAGCAGTTCTTC. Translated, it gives CASSFLAGGAYNEQFF.

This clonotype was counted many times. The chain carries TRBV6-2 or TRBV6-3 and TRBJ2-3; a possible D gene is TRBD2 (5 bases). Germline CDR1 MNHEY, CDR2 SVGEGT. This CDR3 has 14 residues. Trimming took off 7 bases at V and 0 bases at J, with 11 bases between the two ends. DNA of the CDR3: TGTGCCAGCATTGGACTGAGCAGCACAGATACGCAGTATTTT. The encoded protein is CASIGLSSTDTQYF.

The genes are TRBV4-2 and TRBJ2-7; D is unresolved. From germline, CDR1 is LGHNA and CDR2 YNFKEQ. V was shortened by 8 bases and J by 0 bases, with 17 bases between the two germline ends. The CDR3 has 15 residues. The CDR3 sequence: CASASTPQSSYEQYF. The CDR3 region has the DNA TGTGCCAGCGCCTCAACCCCTCAAAGCTCCTACGAGCAGTACTTC.

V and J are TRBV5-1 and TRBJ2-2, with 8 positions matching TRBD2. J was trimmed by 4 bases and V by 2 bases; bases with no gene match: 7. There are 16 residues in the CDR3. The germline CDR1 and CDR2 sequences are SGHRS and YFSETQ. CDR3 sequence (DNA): TGCGCCAGCAGCTTCGAGCGGGGGCCCCTCACCGGGGAGCTGTTTTTT. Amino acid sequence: CASSFERGPLTGELFF.

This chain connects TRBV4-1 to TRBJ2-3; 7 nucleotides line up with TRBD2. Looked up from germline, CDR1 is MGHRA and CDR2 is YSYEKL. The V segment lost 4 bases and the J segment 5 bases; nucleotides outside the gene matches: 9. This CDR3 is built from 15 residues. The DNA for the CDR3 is TGCGCCAGCAGCCTCAACCTAGCGGAAAGAGATACGCAGTATTTT. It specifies CASSLNLAERDTQYF.

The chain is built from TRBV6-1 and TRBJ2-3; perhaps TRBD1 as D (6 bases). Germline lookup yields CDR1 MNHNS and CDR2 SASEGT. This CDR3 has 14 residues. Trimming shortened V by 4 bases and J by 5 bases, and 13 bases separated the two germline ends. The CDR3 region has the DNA TGTGCCAGCAGTGTGACGACACAGGGAGATACGCAGTATTTT. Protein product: CASSVTTQGDTQYF.

The CDR3 is CSVAGFGGEKLFF. The CDR3, as DNA: TGCAGCGTTGCAGGGTTTGGGGGTGAAAAACTGTTTTTT. This chain connects TRBV29-1 to TRBJ1-4, with D tentatively TRBD1 (5 bases). Germline V CDR1 and CDR2: SQVTM, ANQGSEA. The CDR3 extends over 13 amino acids. Between the trimmed V and J ends, which lost 4 bases and 7 bases, there was a span of 13 bases.

CDR3 nucleotides: TGTGCCAGCAGTGAACTGGCCAGATACACCTACGAGCAGTACTTC. This encodes CASSELARYTYEQYF. The V gene is TRBV2, the J gene TRBJ2-7; D not resolved. With 2 bases removed from V and 2 bases from J, the gap between germline ends came to 13 bases. Germline loops: CDR1 SNHLY, CDR2 FYNNEI. The CDR3 consists of 15 residues.

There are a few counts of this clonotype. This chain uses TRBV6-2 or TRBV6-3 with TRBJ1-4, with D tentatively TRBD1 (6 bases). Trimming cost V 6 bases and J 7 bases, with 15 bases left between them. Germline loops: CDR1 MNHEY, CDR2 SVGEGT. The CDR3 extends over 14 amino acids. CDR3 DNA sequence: TGTGCCAGCAGCGGCGACAGGTGGGGTGAAAAACTGTTTTTT. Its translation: CASSGDRWGEKLFF.

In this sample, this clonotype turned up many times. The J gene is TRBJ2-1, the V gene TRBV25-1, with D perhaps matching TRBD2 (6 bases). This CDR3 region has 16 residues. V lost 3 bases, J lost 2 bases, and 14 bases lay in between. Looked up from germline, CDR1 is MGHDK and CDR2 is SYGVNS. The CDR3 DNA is TGTGCCAGCAGTGATACTTCGGGAGTCCCCTACAATGAGCAGTTCTTC. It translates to CASSDTSGVPYNEQFF. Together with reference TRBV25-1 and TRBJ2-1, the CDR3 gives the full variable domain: EADIYQTPRYLVIGTGKKITLECSQTMGHDKMYWYQQDPGMELHLIHYSYGVNSTEKGDLSSESTVSRIRTEHFPLTLESARPSHTSQYLCASSDTSGVPYNEQFFGPGTRLTVL.

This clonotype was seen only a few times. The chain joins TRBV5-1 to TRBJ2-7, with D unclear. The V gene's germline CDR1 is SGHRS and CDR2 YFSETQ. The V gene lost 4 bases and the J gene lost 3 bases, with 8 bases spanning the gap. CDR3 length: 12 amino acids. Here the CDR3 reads CASSEPDYEQYF. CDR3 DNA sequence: TGCGCCAGCAGCGAGCCCGACTACGAGCAGTACTTC.

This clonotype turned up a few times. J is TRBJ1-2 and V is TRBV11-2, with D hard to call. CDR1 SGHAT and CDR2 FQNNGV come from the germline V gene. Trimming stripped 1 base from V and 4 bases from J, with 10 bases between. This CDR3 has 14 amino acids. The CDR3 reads CASSLGQGLYGYTF. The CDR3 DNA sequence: TGTGCCAGCAGCTTAGGACAAGGCCTCTATGGCTACACCTTC.

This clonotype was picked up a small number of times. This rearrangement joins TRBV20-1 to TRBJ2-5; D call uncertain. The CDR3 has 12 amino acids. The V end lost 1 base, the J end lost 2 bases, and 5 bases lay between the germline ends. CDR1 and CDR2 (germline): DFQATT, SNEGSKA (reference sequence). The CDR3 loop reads CSARASQETQYF. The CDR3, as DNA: TGCAGTGCTAGAGCCTCGCAAGAGACCCAGTACTTC.

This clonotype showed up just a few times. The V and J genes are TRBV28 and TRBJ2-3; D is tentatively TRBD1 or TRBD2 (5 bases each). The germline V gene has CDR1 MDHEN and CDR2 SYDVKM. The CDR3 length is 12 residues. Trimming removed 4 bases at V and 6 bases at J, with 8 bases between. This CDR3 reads CASSWGRDTQYF. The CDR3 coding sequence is TGTGCCAGCAGTTGGGGACGGGATACGCAGTATTTT.

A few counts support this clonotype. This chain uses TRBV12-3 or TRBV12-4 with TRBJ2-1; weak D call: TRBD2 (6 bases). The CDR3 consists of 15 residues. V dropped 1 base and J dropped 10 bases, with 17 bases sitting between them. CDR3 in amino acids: CASSLGLALSSEQFF. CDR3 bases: TGTGCCAGCAGTTTAGGGCTAGCGCTGTCCTCAGAGCAGTTCTTC.

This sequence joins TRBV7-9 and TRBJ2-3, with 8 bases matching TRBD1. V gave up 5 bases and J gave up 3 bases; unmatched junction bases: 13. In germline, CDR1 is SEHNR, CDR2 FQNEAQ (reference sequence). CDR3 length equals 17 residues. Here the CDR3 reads CASSAPGQGYRTDTQYF. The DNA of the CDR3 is TGTGCCAGCAGCGCACCTGGACAGGGTTATCGTACAGATACGCAGTATTTT. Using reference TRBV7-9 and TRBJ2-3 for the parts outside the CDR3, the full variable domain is DTGVSQNPRHKITKRGQNVTFRCDPISEHNRLYWYRQTLGQGPEFLTYFQNEAQLEKSRLLSDRFSAERPKGSFSTLEIQRTEQGDSAMYLCASSAPGQGYRTDTQYFGPGTRLTVL.

Here the CDR3 reads CASSQGRQGGLYGYTF. CDR3 coding DNA: TGCGCCAGCAGCCAAGGTAGACAGGGAGGCCTCTATGGCTACACCTTC. This chain connects TRBV4-1 to TRBJ1-2; 7 nucleotides match TRBD1. Germline V gene sequence: CDR1 MGHRA, CDR2 YSYEKL. This CDR3 contains 16 residues. V gave up 1 base and J gave up 4 bases; unmatched junction bases: 9.

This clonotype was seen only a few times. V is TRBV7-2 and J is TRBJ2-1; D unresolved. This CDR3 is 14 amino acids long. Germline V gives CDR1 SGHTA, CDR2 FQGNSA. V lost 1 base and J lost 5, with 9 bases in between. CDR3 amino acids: CASSLGLWDNEQFF. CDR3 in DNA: TGTGCCAGCAGCTTAGGGCTCTGGGACAATGAGCAGTTCTTC.